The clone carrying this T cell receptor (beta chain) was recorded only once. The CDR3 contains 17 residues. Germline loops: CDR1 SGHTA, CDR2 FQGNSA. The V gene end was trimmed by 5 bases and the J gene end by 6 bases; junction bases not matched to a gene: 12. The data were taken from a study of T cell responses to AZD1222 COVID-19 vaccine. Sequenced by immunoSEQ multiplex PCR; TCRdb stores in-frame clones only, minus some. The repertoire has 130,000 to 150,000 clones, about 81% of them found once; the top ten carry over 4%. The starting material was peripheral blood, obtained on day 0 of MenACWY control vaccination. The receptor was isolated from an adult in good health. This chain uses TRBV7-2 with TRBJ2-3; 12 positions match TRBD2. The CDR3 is CASSASGLAGIRDTQYF. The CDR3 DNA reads TGTGCCAGCAGCGCCTCCGGACTAGCGGGGATTCGGGATACGCAGTATTTT.